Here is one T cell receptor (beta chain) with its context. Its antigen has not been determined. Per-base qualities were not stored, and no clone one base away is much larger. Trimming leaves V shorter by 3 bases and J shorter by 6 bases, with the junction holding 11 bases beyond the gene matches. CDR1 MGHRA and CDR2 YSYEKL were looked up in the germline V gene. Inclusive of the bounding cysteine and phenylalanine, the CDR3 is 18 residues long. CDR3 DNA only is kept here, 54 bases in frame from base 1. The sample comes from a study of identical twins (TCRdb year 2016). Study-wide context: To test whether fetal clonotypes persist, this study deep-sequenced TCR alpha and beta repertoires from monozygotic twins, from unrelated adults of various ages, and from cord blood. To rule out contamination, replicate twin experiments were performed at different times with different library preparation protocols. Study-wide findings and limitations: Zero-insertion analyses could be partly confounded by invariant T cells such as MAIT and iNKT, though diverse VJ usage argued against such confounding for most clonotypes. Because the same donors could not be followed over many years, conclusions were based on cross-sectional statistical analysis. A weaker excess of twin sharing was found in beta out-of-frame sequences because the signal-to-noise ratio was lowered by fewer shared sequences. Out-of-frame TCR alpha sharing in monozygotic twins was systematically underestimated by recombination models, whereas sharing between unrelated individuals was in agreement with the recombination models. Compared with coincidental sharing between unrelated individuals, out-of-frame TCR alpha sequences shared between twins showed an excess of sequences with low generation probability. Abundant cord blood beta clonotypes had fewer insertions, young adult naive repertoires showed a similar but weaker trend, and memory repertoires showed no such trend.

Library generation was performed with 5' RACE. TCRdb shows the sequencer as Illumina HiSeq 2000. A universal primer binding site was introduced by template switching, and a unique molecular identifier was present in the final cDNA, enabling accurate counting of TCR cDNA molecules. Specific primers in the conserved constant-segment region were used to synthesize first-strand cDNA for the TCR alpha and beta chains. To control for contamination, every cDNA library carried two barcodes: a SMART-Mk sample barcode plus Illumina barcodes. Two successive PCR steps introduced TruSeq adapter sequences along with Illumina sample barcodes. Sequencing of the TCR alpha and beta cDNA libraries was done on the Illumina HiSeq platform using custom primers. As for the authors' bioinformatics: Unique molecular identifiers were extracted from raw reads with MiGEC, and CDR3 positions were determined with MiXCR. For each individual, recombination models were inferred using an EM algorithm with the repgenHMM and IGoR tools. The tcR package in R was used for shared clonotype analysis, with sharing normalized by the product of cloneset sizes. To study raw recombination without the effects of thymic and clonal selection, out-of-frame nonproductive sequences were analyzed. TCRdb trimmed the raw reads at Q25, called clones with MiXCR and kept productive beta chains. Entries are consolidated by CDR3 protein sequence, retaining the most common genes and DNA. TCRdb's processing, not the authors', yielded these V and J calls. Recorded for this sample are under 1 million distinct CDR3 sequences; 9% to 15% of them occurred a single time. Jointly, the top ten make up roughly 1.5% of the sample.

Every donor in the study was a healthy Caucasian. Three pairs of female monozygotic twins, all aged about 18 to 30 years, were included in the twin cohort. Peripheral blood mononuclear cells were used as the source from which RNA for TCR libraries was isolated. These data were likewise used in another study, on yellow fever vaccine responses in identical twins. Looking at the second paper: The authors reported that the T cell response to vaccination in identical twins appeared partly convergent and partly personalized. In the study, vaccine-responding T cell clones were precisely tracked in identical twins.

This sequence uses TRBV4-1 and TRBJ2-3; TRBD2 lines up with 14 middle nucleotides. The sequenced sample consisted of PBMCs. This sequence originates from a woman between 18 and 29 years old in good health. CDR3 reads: CASSHPGTSGSSIDTQYF. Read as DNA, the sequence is TGCGCCAGCAGCCATCCTGGGACTAGCGGGAGTTCAATCGATACGCAGTATTTT.